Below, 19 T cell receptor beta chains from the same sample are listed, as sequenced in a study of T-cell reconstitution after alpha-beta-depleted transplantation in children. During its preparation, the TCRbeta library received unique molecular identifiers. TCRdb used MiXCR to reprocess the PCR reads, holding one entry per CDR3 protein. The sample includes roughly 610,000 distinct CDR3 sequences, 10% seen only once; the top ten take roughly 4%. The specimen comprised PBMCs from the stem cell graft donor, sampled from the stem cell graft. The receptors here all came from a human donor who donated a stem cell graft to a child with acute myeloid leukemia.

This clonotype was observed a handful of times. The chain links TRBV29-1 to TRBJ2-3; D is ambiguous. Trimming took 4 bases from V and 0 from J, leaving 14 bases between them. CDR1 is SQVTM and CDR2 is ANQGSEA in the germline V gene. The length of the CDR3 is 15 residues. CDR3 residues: CSVVSVTSSTDTQYF. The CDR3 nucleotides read TGCAGCGTTGTAAGCGTAACTTCTAGCACAGATACGCAGTATTTT.

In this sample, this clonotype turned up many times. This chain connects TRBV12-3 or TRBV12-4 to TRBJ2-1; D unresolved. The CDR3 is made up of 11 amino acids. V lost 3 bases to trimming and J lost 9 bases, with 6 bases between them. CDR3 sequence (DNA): TGTGCCAGCAGTTTCACCGGTGAGCAGTTCTTC. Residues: CASSFTGEQFF.

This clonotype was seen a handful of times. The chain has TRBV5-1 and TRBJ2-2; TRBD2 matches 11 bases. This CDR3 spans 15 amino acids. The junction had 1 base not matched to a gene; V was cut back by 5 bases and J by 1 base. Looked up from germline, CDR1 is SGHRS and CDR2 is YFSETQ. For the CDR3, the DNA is TGCGCCAGCAGGGGACTAGCGGTGAACACCGGGGAGCTGTTTTTT. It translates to CASRGLAVNTGELFF.

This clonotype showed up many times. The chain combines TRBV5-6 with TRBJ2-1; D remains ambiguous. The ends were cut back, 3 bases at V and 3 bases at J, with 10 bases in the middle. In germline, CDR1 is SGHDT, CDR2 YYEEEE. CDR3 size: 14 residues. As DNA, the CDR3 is TGTGCCAGCAGCTATGACCAGGTCTACAATGAGCAGTTCTTC. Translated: CASSYDQVYNEQFF. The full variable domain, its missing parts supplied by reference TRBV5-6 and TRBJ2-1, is DAGVTQSPTHLIKTRGQQVTLRCSPKSGHDTVSWYQQALGQGPQFIFQYYEEEERQRGNFPDRFSGHQFPNYSSELNVNALLLGDSALYLCASSYDQVYNEQFFGPGTRLTVL.

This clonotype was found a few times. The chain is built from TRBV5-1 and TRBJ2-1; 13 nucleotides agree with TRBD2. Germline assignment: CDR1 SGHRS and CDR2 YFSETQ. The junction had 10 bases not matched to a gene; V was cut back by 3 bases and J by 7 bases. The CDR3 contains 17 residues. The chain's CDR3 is CASSSTSGRSPQNEQFF. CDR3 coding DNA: TGCGCCAGCAGCTCGACTAGCGGGAGGTCCCCCCAAAATGAGCAGTTCTTC.

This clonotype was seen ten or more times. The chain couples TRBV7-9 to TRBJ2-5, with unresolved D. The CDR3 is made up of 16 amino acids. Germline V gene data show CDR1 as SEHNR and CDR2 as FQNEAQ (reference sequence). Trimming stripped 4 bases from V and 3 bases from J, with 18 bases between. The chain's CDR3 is CASSSNFQSKEETQYF. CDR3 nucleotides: TGTGCCAGCAGCTCTAATTTCCAGTCAAAGGAAGAGACCCAGTACTTC.

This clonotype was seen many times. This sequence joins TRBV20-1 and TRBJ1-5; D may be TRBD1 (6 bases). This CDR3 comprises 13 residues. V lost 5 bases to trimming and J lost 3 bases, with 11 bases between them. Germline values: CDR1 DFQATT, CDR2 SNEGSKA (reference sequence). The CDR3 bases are TGCAGTGCTCAAGGGGACATCAATCAGCCCCAGCATTTT. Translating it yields CSAQGDINQPQHF.

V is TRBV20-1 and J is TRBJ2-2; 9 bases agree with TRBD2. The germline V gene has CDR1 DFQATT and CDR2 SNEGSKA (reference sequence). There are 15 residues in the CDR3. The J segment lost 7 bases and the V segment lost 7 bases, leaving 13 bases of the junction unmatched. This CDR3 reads CSVPGIAGVVGELFF. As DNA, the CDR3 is TGCAGTGTCCCCGGGATAGCGGGAGTAGTCGGGGAGCTGTTTTTT.

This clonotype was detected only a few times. Written as DNA, the CDR3 is TGTGCCAGCAGATCGAGGGCGACAGGGGCCCAAGCAACCAATCAGCCCCAGCATTTT. Its translation is CASRSRATGAQATNQPQHF. The chain joins TRBV6-1 to TRBJ1-5; 8 bases align to TRBD1. V gave up 6 bases and J gave up 3 bases; unmatched junction bases: 19. This CDR3 contains 19 residues. The germline CDR1 and CDR2 sequences are MNHNS and SASEGT.

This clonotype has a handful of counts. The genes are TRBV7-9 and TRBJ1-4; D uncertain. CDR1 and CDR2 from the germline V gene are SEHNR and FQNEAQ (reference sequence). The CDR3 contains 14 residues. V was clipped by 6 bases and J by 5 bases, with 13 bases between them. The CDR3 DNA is TGTGCCAGCAGATCGTGGTCGGAGAATGAAAAACTGTTTTTT. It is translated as CASRSWSENEKLFF.

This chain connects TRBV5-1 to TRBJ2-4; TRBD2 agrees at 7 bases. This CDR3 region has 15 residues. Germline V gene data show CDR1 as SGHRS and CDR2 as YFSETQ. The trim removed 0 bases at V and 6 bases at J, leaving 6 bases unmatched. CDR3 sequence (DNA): TGCGCCAGCAGCTTGGTGGGCGGGAGTGTAAACATTCAGTACTTC. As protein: CASSLVGGSVNIQYF.

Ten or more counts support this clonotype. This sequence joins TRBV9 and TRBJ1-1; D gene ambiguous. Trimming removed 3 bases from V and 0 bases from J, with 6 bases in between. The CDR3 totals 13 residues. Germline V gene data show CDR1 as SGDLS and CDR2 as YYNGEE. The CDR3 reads CASSARMNTEAFF. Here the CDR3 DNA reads TGTGCCAGCAGCGCCCGCATGAACACTGAAGCTTTCTTT.

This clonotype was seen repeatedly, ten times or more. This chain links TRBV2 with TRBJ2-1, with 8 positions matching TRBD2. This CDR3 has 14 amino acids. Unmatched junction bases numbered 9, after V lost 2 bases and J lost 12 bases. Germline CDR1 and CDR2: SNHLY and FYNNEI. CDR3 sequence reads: CASSETLPTSGQFF. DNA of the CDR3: TGTGCCAGCAGTGAAACCCTGCCTACTAGCGGGCAGTTCTTC.

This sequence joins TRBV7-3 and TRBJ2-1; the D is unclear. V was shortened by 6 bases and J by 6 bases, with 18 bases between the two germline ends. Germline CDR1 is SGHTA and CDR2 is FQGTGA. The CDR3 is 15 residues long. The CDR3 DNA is TGTGCCAGCAGTAAACCCATCTTTGTTGCCAATGAGCAGTTCTTC. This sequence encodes CASSKPIFVANEQFF. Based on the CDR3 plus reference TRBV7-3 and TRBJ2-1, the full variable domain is GAGVSQTPSNKVTEKGKYVELRCDPISGHTALYWYRQSLGQGPEFLIYFQGTGAADDSGLPNDRFFAVRPEGSVSTLKIQRTERGDSAVYLCASSKPIFVANEQFFGPGTRLTVL.

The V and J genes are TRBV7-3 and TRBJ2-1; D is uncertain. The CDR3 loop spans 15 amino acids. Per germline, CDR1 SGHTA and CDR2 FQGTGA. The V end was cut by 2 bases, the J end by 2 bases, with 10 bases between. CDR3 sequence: CASSLGTVPYNEQFF. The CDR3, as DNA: TGTGCCAGCAGCTTAGGAACAGTCCCCTACAATGAGCAGTTCTTC.

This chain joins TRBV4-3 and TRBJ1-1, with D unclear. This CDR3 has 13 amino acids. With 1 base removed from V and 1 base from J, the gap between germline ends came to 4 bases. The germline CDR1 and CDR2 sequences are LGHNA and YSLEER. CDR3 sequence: CASSQGKNTEAFF. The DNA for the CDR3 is TGCGCCAGCAGCCAAGGCAAGAACACTGAAGCTTTCTTT.

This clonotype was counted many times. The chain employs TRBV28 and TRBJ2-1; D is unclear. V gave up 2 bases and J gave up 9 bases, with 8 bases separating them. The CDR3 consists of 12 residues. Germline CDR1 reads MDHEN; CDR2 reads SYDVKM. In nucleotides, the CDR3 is TGTGCCAGCAGTTTAGTAGGGTCTGAGCAGTTCTTC. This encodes CASSLVGSEQFF.

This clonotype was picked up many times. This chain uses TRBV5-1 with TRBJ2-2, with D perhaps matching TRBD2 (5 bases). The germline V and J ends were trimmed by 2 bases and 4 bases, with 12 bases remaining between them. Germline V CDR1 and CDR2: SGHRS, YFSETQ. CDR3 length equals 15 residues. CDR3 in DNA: TGCGCCAGCAGCTTAGCGGTACGAGGCACCGGGGAGCTGTTTTTT. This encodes CASSLAVRGTGELFF.

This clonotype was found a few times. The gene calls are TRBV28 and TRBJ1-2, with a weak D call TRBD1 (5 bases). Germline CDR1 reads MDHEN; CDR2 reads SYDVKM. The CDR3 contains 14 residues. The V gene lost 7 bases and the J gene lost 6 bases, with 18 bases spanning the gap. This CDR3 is CASMTPWGTHGYTF. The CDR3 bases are TGTGCCAGCATGACCCCATGGGGGACCCATGGCTACACCTTC.